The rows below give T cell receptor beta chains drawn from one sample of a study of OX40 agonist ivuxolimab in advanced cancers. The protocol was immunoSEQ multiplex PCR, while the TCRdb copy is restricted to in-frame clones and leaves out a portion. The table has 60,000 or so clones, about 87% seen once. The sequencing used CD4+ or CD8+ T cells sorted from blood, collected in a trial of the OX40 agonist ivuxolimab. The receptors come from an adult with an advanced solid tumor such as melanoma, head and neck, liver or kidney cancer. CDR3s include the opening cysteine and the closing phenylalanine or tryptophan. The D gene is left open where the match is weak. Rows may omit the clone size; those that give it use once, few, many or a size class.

CDR3nt: TGTGCCAGCAGTCCAGAGGTTATTAGCGGTTACGAGCAGTACTTC
CDR3aa: CASSPEVISGYEQYF
j_gene: TRBJ2-7
abundance: -
v_gene: TRBV6-1
d_gene: -

CDR3nt: TGCAGTGCTAGAGAATACGAGCAGTACTTC
CDR3aa: CSAREYEQYF
j_gene: TRBJ2-7
abundance: -
v_gene: TRBV20-1
d_gene: -

CDR3nt: TGTGCCAGCAGTTTATTAACAGACAATCAGCCCCAGCATTTT
CDR3aa: CASSLLTDNQPQHF
j_gene: TRBJ1-5
abundance: -
v_gene: TRBV28
d_gene: -

CDR3nt: TGTGCCAGCAGCTTAGCGGGGGGGACCTTGGATGAGCAGTTCTTC
CDR3aa: CASSLAGGTLDEQFF
j_gene: TRBJ2-1
abundance: -
v_gene: TRBV7-2
d_gene: TRBD2

CDR3nt: TGTGCCAGCAGCTTGGACAGGGGGTCTGGGGCCAACGTCCTGACTTTC
CDR3aa: CASSLDRGSGANVLTF
j_gene: TRBJ2-6
abundance: few
v_gene: TRBV5-4
d_gene: TRBD1

CDR3nt: TGTGCCAGCAAGGGGACAAGAAGTAGCAATCAGCCCCAGCATTTT
CDR3aa: CASKGTRSSNQPQHF
j_gene: TRBJ1-5
abundance: -
v_gene: TRBV28
d_gene: -

CDR3nt: TGTGCCACCCAGGACAGGGTTCGGGAGACCCAGTACTTC
CDR3aa: CATQDRVRETQYF
j_gene: TRBJ2-5
abundance: -
v_gene: TRBV5-4
d_gene: TRBD1

CDR3nt: TGTGCCAGCAGCCGGAGACAGGGTCGGAACATTCAGTACTTC
CDR3aa: CASSRRQGRNIQYF
j_gene: TRBJ2-4
abundance: -
v_gene: TRBV5-6
d_gene: TRBD1

CDR3nt: TGTGCCAGCAGACCTCAACAGGGCTATGGCTACACCTTC
CDR3aa: CASRPQQGYGYTF
j_gene: TRBJ1-2
abundance: -
v_gene: TRBV5-8
d_gene: -

CDR3nt: TGTGCCAGCAGGCCTAGACAGATAATAAATGAAAAACTGTTTTTT
CDR3aa: CASRPRQIINEKLFF
j_gene: TRBJ1-4
abundance: -
v_gene: TRBV6-5
d_gene: -

CDR3nt: TGTGCCAGCAGCGGTGAACGGGGGGGCACAGATACGCAGTATTTT
CDR3aa: CASSGERGGTDTQYF
j_gene: TRBJ2-3
abundance: -
v_gene: TRBV9
d_gene: TRBD2

CDR3nt: TGCAGCGCCGCCCGGGGCGATGGCTACACCTTC
CDR3aa: CSAARGDGYTF
j_gene: TRBJ1-2
abundance: many
v_gene: TRBV29-1
d_gene: -

CDR3nt: TGTGCCAGCAGCCCCCGGTCCCGCTACGAGCAGTACTTC
CDR3aa: CASSPRSRYEQYF
j_gene: TRBJ2-7
abundance: -
v_gene: TRBV7-2
d_gene: -

CDR3nt: TGTGCCAGCAGCTTGGCGGGCTCTGGAAACACCATATATTTT
CDR3aa: CASSLAGSGNTIYF
j_gene: TRBJ1-3
abundance: -
v_gene: TRBV5-4
d_gene: -

CDR3nt: TGTGCCGCTAGGCAGGCCAATCAGCCCCAGCATTTT
CDR3aa: CAARQANQPQHF
j_gene: TRBJ1-5
abundance: few
v_gene: TRBV6-1
d_gene: -

CDR3nt: TGTGCCAGCTATCAACAGGGTCTAAGCACTGAAGCTTTCTTT
CDR3aa: CASYQQGLSTEAFF
j_gene: TRBJ1-1
abundance: -
v_gene: TRBV27
d_gene: -

CDR3nt: TGTGCCAGCAGCCCTGGACTAGATCTCCCCCCAGATACGCAGTATTTT
CDR3aa: CASSPGLDLPPDTQYF
j_gene: TRBJ2-3
abundance: -
v_gene: TRBV7-6
d_gene: TRBD2